The clone carrying this TCR beta chain was counted between two and nine times. As yet, its antigen is unknown. The sample belongs to a study of T cell clonotyping in hematopoietic cell transplantation. This CDR3 contains 14 residues. V was cut by 2 bases and J by 3 bases, with 11 bases left in between. CDR1 and CDR2 from the germline V gene are WNHNN and SYGVQD (reference sequence). Assay used: immunoSEQ multiplex PCR; TCRdb lists only in-frame clones, some missing. The sample holds approximately 11,000 clones; about half are singletons and the top ten take about an eighth. Findings of the study overall: CD4 and CD8 repertoire contributions could not be separated without sorting. Higher Inverse Simpson Index values in graft donor and pretransplant recipient predicted broader posttransplant TCR diversity. Few recipient clonotypes overlapped donors; over 97% were de novo at given depth.

The input for sequencing was peripheral blood mononuclear cells, taken 100 days after allogeneic stem cell transplant. The sequence was collected from a female patient aged 50-59 years who had an allogeneic stem cell transplant from an unrelated donor, so the T cells may come from the graft donor. Some clones in this sample may be carry-over from other donors' samples. The chain uses TRBV10-1 and TRBJ2-7; TRBD2 is a possible D gene (5 bases). For the CDR3, the DNA is TGCGCCAGCAGTGAGGGGCCAGCGGACTACGAGCAGTACTTC. This translates into CASSEGPADYEQYF.